Described below is a single TCR beta chain sequence and its context. Per germline, CDR1 SGHTA and CDR2 FQGTGA. V lost 4 bases and J lost 7; bases outside the gene matches: 3. This CDR3 region has 15 residues. A multiplex PCR was run with 60 Vbeta primers and 13 Jbeta primers. Sequenced by immunoSEQ multiplex PCR; TCRdb stores in-frame clones only, minus some. The data contain around 100,000 clones, approximately 58% of them singletons. The sample comes from a study of cytomegalovirus exposure and HLA in healthy donors. The chain recombines TRBV7-3 with TRBJ2-1, with TRBD2 matching 14 bases. The TCR sequence derives from a woman under 40 in good health and CMV-seronegative. Sequencing was performed on PBMCs. Here the CDR3 DNA reads TGTGCCAGCAGCTCGGGACTAGCGGGAGTTAATGAGCAGTTCTTC. It encodes CASSSGLAGVNEQFF.